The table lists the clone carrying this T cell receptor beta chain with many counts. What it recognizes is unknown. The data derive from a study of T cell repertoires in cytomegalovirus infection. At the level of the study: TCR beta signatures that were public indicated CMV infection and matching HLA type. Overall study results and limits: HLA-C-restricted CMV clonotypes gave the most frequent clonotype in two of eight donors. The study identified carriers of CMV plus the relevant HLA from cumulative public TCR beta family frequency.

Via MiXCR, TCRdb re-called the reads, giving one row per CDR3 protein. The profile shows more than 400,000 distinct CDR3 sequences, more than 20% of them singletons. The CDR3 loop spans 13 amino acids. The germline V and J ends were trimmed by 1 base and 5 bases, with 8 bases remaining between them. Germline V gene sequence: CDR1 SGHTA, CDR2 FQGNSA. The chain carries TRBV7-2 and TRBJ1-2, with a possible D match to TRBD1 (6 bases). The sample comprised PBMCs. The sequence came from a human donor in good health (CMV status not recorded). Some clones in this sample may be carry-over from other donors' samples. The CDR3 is CASSLGRGYGYTF. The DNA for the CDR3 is TGTGCCAGCAGCTTAGGCAGGGGATATGGCTACACCTTC.